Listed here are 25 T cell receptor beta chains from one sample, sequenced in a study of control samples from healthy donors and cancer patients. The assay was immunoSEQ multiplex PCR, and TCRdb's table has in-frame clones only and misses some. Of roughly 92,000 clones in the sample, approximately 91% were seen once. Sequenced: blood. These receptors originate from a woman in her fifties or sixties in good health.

The CDR3 sequence is CASSSTSGRAREQFF. The CDR3, as DNA: TGTGCCAGCAGCTCTACTAGCGGGAGGGCTCGGGAGCAGTTCTTC. This chain connects TRBV11-2 to TRBJ2-1, with 13 bases identical to TRBD2. Trimming removed 4 bases from V and 10 bases from J; junction bases left unmatched: 7. CDR1 is SGHAT and CDR2 is FQNNGV in the germline V gene. The CDR3 is 15 amino acids.

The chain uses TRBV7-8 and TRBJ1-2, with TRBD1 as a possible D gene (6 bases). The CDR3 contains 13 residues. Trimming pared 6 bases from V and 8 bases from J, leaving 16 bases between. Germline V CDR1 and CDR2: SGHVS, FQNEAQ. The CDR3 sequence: CASSQRDRKGYTF. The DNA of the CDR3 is TGTGCCAGCAGTCAAAGAGACAGGAAAGGCTACACCTTC.

Here the CDR3 reads CASSWVGVVQPQHF. DNA for the CDR3: TGTGCCAGCAGTTGGGTGGGGGTAGTTCAGCCCCAGCATTTT. V usage is TRBV6-2 or TRBV6-3 and J usage is TRBJ1-5, with D possibly being TRBD1 (5 bases). CDR3 length equals 14 residues. Germline V gene data show CDR1 as MNHEY and CDR2 as SVGEGT. Deletions cut 4 bases from V and 6 bases from J, with 13 bases between.

CDR3 nucleotide sequence: TGCGCCAGCAGCTTGGGACAGGGAAACAATGAGCAGTTCTTC. Translating gives CASSLGQGNNEQFF. The rearrangement links TRBV5-1 to TRBJ2-1; 7 nucleotides agree with TRBD1. V lost 0 bases to trimming and J lost 5 bases; unmatched junction nucleotides: 2. The length of the CDR3 is 14 residues. Germline CDR1 and CDR2: SGHRS and YFSETQ.

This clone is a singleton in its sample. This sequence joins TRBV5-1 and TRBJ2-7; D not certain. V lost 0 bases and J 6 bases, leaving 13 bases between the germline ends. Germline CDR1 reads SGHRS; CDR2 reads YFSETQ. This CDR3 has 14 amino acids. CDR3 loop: CASSLGQFAGEQYF. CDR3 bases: TGCGCCAGCAGCTTGGGGCAGTTCGCTGGCGAGCAGTACTTC. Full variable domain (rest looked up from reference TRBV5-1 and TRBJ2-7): KAGVTQTPRYLIKTRGQQVTLSCSPISGHRSVSWYQQTPGQGLQFLFEYFSETQRNKGNFPGRFSGRQFSNSRSEMNVSTLELGDSALYLCASSLGQFAGEQYFGPGTRLTVT.

The CDR3 bases are TGTGCCACCCGCTCAGGGGGGAATAAAAAACTGTTTTTT. Its protein is CATRSGGNKKLFF. The chain couples TRBV2 to TRBJ1-4; 7 bases are shared with TRBD1. The CDR3 runs 13 residues. Germline V CDR1 and CDR2: SNHLY, FYNNEI. The V segment lost 10 bases and the J segment 9 bases; nucleotides outside the gene matches: 11.

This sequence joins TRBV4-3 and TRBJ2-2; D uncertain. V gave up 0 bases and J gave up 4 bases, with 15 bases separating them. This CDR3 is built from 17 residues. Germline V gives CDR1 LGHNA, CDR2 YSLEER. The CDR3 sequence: CASSQDIPLAGTGELFF. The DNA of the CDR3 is TGCGCCAGCAGCCAAGATATTCCCCTGGCCGGCACCGGGGAGCTGTTTTTT.

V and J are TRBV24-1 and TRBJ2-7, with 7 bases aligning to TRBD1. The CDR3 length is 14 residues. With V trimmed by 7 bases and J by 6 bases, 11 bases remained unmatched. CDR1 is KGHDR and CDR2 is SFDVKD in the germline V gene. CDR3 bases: TGTGCCACCAGCCCGACAGGGAGCAGGGGCGAGCAGTACTTC. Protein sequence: CATSPTGSRGEQYF.

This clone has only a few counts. The CDR3 region is CASRSGRTDTQYF. CDR3 nucleotide sequence: TGTGCCAGCCGTAGCGGGAGGACAGATACGCAGTATTTT. The chain carries TRBV6-5 and TRBJ2-3, with TRBD2 matching over 10 bases. The CDR3 sequence is 13 residues long. CDR1 is MNHEY, CDR2 SVGAGI, per germline. Losses at the gene ends were 8 bases for V and 3 bases for J; bases not matched to a gene: 2.

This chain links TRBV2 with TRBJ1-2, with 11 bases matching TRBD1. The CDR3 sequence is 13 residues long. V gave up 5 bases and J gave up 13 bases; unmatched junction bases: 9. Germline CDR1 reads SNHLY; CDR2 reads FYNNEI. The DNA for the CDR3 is TGTGCCAGCAGTCTACATGGACAGGGGGCAGGCACCTTC. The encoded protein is CASSLHGQGAGTF.

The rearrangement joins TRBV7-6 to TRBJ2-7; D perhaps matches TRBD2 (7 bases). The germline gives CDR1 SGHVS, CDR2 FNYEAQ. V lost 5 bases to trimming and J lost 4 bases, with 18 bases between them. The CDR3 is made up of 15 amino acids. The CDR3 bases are TGTGCCAGCAGCGCAGCCTCGGGGGGCGGGTACGAGCAGTACTTC. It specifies CASSAASGGGYEQYF.

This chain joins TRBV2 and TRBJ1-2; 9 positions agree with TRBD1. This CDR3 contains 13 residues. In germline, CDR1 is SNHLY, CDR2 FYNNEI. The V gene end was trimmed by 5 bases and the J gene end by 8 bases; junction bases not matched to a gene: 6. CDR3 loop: CASSPQGAGGYTF. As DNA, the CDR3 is TGTGCCAGCAGTCCACAGGGGGCAGGGGGCTACACCTTC.

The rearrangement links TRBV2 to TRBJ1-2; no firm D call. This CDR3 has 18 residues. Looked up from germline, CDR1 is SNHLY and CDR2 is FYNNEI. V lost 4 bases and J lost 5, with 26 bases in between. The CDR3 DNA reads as TGTGCCAGCAGTGTGAGAAGGCGATTGAACCCTCGTTCGTATGGCTACACCTTC. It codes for CASSVRRRLNPRSYGYTF.

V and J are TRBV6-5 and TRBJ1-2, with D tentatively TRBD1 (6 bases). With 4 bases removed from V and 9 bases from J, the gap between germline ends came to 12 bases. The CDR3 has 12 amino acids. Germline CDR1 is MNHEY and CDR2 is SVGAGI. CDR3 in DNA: TGTGCCAGCAGTTCGGGGGGGGGCAGCTACACCTTC. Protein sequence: CASSSGGGSYTF.

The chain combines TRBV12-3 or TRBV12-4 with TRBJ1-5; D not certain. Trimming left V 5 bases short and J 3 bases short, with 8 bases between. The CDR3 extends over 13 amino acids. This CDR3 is CASSQDSNQPQHF. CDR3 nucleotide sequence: TGTGCCAGCAGTCAGGATTCCAATCAGCCCCAGCATTTT.

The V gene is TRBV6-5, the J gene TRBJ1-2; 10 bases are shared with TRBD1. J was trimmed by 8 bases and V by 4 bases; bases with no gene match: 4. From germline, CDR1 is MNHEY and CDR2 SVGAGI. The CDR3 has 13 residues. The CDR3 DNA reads TGTGCCAGCAGTTTAGACAGGGGGCAGGGCTACACCTTC. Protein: CASSLDRGQGYTF.

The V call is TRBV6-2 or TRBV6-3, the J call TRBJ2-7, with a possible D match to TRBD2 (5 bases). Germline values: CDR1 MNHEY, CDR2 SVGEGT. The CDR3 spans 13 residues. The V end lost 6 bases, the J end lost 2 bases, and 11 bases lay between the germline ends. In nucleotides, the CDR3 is TGTGCCAGCAGCCCCCCCGGGACCTACGAGCAGTACTTC. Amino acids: CASSPPGTYEQYF.

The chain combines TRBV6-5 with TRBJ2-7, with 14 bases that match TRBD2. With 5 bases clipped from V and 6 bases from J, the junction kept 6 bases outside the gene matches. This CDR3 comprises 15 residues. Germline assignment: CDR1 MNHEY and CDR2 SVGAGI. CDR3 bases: TGTGCCAGCAGTCCGGGGACTAGCGGGAGCCGCGAGCAGTACTTC. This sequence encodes CASSPGTSGSREQYF.

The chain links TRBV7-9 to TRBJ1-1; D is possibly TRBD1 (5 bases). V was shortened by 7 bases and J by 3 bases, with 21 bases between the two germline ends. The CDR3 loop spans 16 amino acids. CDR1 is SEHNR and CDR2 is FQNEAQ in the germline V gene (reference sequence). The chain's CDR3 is CASTRLGGAGHTEAFF. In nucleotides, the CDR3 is TGTGCCAGCACGCGATTGGGGGGTGCTGGTCACACTGAAGCTTTCTTT.

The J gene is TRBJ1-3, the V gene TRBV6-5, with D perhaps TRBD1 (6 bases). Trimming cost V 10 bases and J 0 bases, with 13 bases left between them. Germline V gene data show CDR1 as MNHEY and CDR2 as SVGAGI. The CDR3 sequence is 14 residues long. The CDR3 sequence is CATRQEPSGNTIYF. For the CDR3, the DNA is TGTGCCACCCGACAGGAACCCTCTGGAAACACCATATATTTT.

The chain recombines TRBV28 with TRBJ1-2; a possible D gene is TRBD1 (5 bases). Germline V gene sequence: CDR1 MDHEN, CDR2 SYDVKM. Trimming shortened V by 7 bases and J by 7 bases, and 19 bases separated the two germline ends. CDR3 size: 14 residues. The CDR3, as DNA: TGTGCCAGCACTTGGGGCCCGGGGCTGGGTGGCTACACCTTC. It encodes CASTWGPGLGGYTF.

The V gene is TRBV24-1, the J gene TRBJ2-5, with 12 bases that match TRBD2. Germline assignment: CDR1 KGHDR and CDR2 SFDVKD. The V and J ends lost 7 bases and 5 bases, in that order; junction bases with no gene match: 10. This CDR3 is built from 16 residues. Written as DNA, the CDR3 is TGTGCCACCAGCCGCCTCCTAGCGGGAGGGGGGGAGACCCAGTACTTC. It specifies CATSRLLAGGGETQYF.

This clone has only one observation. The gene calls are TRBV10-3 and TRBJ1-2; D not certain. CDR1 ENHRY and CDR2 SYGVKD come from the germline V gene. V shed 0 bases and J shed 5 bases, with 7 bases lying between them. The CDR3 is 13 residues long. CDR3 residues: CAISESMGYGYTF. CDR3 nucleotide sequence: TGTGCCATCAGTGAGTCCATGGGATATGGCTACACCTTC.

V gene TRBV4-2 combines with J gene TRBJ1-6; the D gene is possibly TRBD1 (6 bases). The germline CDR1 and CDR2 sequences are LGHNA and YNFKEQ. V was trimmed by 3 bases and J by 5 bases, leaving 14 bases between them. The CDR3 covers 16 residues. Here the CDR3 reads CASSQRGGINNSPLHF. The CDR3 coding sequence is TGTGCCAGCAGCCAGAGGGGGGGCATTAATAATTCACCCCTCCACTTT.

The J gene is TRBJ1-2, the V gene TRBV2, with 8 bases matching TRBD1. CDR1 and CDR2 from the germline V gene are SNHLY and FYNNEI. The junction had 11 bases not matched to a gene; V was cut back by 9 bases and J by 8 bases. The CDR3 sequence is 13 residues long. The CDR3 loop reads CASSTGGDGGYTF. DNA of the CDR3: TGTGCCAGTAGTACAGGGGGGGACGGGGGCTACACCTTC.